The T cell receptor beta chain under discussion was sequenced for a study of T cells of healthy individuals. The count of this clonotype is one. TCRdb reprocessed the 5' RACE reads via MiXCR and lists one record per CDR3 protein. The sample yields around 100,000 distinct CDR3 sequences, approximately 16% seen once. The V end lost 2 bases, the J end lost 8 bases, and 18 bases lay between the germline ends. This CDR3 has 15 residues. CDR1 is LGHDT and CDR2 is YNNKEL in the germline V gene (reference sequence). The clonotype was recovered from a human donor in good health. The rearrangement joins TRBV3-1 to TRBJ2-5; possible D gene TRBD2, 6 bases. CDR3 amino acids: CASSQLRGGGDTQYF. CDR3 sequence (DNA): TGTGCCAGCAGCCAACTACGGGGCGGAGGGGATACCCAGTACTTC.